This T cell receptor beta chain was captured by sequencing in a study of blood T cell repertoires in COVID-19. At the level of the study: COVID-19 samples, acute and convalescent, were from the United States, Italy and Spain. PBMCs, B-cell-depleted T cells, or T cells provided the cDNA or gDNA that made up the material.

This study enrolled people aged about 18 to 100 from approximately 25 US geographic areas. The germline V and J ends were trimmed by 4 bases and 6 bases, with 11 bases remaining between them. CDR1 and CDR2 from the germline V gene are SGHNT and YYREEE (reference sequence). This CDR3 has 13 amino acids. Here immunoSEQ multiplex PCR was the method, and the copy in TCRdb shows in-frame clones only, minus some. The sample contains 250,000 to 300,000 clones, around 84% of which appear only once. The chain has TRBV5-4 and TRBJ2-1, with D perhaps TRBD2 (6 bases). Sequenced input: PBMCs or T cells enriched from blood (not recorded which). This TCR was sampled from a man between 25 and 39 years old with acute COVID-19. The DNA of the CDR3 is TGTGCCAGCAGCCGGGACTGGTCCAATGAGCAGTTCTTC. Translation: CASSRDWSNEQFF.